The source of this T cell receptor beta chain is a study of immune heterogeneity within non-small cell lung tumors (dated by TCRdb to 2016 to 2018). About the full investigation: By histology, the tumors were a handful of squamous cell carcinomas, around nine non-squamous carcinomas and 1 tumor not otherwise specified. Whole-exome sequencing, RNA-seq and TCR beta repertoire sequencing were combined for multiple spatially distinct regions from each NSCLC tumor so that intratumoral immune heterogeneity could be examined. TCR repertoires were analyzed from 60 or so tumor loci of about 16 patients, while transcriptome data covered only roughly 43 loci from eleven to twelve patients. Binding of neoantigens to the HLA alleles of each patient was predicted with netMHCpan-3.0 for mutant peptides of 8 to 11 amino acids.

Looking up the germline V gene yields CDR1 MGHDK and CDR2 SYGVNS. V lost 2 bases and J lost 4 bases; the stretch between them is 5 bases long. From the cysteine through the phenylalanine, the CDR3 covers 13 amino acids. Left in the record is the CDR3 DNA by itself, 39 bases read in frame from the first base. The TCR beta CDR3 region was amplified with a multiplex PCR system whose first round ran for approximately 11 cycles using 32 V-gene forward primers and 13 J-gene reverse primers. First-round PCR used a QIAGEN Multiplex PCR Kit, and primer sequences were filed in Chinese patent CN105087789A. In a second PCR round, Illumina universal primers were added with the Phusion High-Fidelity PCR Kit. Paired-end sequencing of TCR libraries was carried out on the Illumina HiSeq X Ten platform at a read length of 151 bp. The original methods were these. Cutadapt was used to discard reads without multiplex PCR primers, PEAR merged the read pairs, and MiXCR with default settings called the CDR3 regions. Shannon entropy measured repertoire diversity, and clonality was calculated as one minus the Shannon entropy divided by the ln of the count of productive unique sequences. Clonotypes present at frequencies of at least 0.5% were defined as dominant or high-frequency T-cell clones. TCRdb redid the processing of the public reads, applying fastp at Q25 and MiXCR, and retained in-frame beta chains. Entries that share a CDR3 protein sequence are merged under the most common genes and DNA. These V and J calls are TCRdb output, not the study's own analysis. This sample is represented by around 20,000 distinct CDR3 sequences; over 25% of them were singletons. Around 3.9% of the sample is taken by the ten largest.

Genomic DNA was extracted from bulk tumor tissue and used as the TCR template, and 600 ng gDNA was amplified per sample. Multiple biopsies per primary tumor were taken during surgery, spaced as far apart as possible within the tumor mass. The study cohort was described as untreated and was composed of newly diagnosed NSCLC cases undergoing curative surgery. The donor group was made up of roughly 15 newly diagnosed non-small cell lung cancer patients undergoing surgery with curative intent. Resected tumor masses were reviewed by two independent pathologists. Only high-quality DNA and RNA samples were carried forward to sequencing. General findings and caveats noted by the study authors: Individual patients mostly had different high-frequency TCR beta clonotypes. A moderate positive correlation (R approximately 0.36), which was statistically significant, linked local T-cell repertoire clonality to local tumor mutational burden. Within a patient, the same dominant CDR3B clonotypes appeared at multiple loci, but different tumor locations also contained unique high-frequency clones.

A remark on this clonotype: No cognate antigen has been identified for it. Within one base of it there is no much larger clone, and no base qualities were kept.

This clonotype was sampled from a man aged 40-49 years with non-small cell lung cancer. The chain is encoded by TRBV25-1 joined to TRBJ1-4, with no confidently assigned D gene. Sequences were obtained from lung tumor tissue. CDR3 reads: CASSEQNNEKLFF. Here is the DNA: TGTGCCAGCAGTGAACAGAATAATGAAAAACTGTTTTTT. The variable domain in full, with residues beyond the CDR3 obtained from the reference TRBV25-1 and TRBJ1-4 genes, is EADIYQTPRYLVIGTGKKITLECSQTMGHDKMYWYQQDPGMELHLIHYSYGVNSTEKGDLSSESTVSRIRTEHFPLTLESARPSHTSQYLCASSEQNNEKLFFGSGTQLSVL.